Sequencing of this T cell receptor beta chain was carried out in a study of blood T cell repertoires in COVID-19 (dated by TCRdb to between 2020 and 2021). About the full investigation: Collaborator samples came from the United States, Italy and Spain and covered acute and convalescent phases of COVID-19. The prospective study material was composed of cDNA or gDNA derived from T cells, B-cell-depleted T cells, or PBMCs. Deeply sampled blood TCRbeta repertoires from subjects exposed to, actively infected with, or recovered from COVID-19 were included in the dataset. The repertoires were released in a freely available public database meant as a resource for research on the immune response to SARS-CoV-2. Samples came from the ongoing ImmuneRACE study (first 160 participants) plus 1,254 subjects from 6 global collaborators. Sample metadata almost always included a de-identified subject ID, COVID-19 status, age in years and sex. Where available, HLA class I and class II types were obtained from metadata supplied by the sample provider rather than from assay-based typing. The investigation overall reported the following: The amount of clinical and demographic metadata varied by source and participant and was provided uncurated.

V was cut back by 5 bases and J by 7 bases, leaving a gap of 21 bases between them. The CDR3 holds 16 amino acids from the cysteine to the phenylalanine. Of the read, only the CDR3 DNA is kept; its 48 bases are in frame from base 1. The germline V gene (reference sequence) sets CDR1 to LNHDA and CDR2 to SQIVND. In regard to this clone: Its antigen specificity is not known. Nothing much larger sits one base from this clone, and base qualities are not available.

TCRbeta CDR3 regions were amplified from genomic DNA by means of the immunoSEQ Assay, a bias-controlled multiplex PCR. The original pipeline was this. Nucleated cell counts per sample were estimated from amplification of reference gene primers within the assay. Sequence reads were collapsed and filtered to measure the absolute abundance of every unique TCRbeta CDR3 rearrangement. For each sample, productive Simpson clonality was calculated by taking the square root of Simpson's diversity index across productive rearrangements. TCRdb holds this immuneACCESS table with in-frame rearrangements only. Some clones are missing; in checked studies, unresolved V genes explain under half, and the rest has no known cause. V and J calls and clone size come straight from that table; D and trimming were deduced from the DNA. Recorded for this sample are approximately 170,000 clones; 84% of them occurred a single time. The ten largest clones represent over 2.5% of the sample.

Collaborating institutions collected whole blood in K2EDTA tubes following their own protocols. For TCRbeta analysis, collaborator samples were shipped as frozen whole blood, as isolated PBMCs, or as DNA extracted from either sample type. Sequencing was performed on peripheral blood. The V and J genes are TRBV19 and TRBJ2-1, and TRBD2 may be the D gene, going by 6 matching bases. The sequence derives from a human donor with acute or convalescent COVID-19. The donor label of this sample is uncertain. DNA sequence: TGTGCCAGTAGTCGGCTCGGAGGGTGGGGGTTTAATGAGCAGTTCTTC. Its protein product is CASSRLGGWGFNEQFF. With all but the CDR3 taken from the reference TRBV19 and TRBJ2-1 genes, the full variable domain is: DGGITQSPKYLFRKEGQNVTLSCEQNLNHDAMYWYRQDPGQGLRLIYYSQIVNDFQKGDIAEGYSVSREKKESFPLTVTSAQKNPTAFYLCASSRLGGWGFNEQFFGPGTRLTVL.